The subject of this entry is one T cell receptor beta chain. The CDR3 consists of 24 residues. Losses at the gene ends were 3 bases for V and 4 bases for J; bases not matched to a gene: 34. Germline V gene sequence: CDR1 SGDLS, CDR2 YYNGEE. The sample comes from a study of shared T cell receptors in the human thymus. Measured with immunoSEQ multiplex PCR; TCRdb has only the in-frame clones, and not every one. The profile shows 700,000 or so clones, 80% to 90% of them singletons. These same records also appear under a second study, on human thymus T cells. That study reports: Overlap was high between thymic repertoires from unrelated individuals, as reported in related research.

The sequenced sample consisted of thymocytes. The chain couples TRBV9 to TRBJ2-1; the match to TRBD2 covers 7 bases. The sequence was collected from a girl less than two years old with a congenital heart defect. The CDR3 region has the DNA TGTGCCAGCAGCGCCCAGGCGACTAGAACGCGGGGGAAATCTCAACGGGGGTGTTACAATGAGCAGTTCTTC. Protein sequence: CASSAQATRTRGKSQRGCYNEQFF.